The 23 T cell receptor beta chains reported below all come from one sample, sequenced in a study of blood T cell repertoires in COVID-19. The assay was immunoSEQ multiplex PCR, and TCRdb's table has in-frame clones only and misses some. The sample has about 91,000 clones, around 88% seen once; the top ten hold roughly 8.1%. Sequencing was carried out using peripheral blood. The receptors originated from a woman between 70 and 85 years old with acute or convalescent COVID-19.

The V call is TRBV5-8, the J call TRBJ1-1; 11 bases are a match to TRBD1. CDR3 length: 14 residues. Germline-derived CDR1 and CDR2 are SGHTS and YDEGEE. The ends lost 4 bases at V and 5 bases at J; junction bases unmatched: 4. CDR3 in amino acids: CASSEGQGGTEAFF. The DNA of the CDR3 is TGTGCCAGCAGCGAGGGACAGGGGGGAACTGAAGCTTTCTTT. The variable domain in full, with the rest retrieved from reference TRBV5-8 and TRBJ1-1, is EAGVTQSPTHLIKTRGQQATLRCSPISGHTSVYWYQQALGLGLQFLLWYDEGEERNRGNFPPRFSGRQFPNYSSELNVNALELEDSALYLCASSEGQGGTEAFFGQGTRLTVV.

This clone has only a few counts. The chain employs TRBV10-1 and TRBJ1-6, with D possibly being TRBD1 (6 bases). The V end lost 10 bases, the J end lost 7 bases, and 20 bases lay between the germline ends. This CDR3 comprises 15 residues. Germline V lookup: CDR1 WNHNN, CDR2 SYGVQD (reference sequence). CDR3 protein: CAISDRTPINSPLHF. The DNA of the CDR3 is TGCGCCATTTCCGACAGGACGCCTATCAATTCACCCCTCCACTTT.

This clone came up once. The V call is TRBV19, the J call TRBJ2-1; a possible D gene is TRBD1 (6 bases). The CDR3 spans 14 residues. Trimming removed 7 bases from V and 3 bases from J, with 13 bases in between. Germline CDR1 is LNHDA and CDR2 is SQIVND (reference sequence). The CDR3 loop reads CASNPGQDYNEQFF. The CDR3 DNA is TGTGCCAGTAATCCGGGACAAGACTACAATGAGCAGTTCTTC.

V usage is TRBV19 and J usage is TRBJ1-3, with a possible D match to TRBD1 (5 bases). The germline V gene has CDR1 LNHDA and CDR2 SQIVND (reference sequence). V was cut by 2 bases and J by 3 bases, with 8 bases left in between. There are 14 residues in the CDR3. The CDR3 DNA follows: TGTGCCAGTAGTATATCGCAGGGTGGAAACACCATATATTTT. This encodes CASSISQGGNTIYF.

This chain joins TRBV7-2 and TRBJ2-2; 7 positions match TRBD2. V was clipped by 7 bases and J by 5 bases; unmatched bases: 10. Germline V CDR1 and CDR2: SGHTA, FQGNSA. The CDR3 is 15 amino acids. Here the CDR3 reads CASIPPGLTTGELFF. The CDR3 DNA reads as TGTGCCAGCATCCCTCCGGGACTAACAACCGGGGAGCTGTTTTTT.

The chain has TRBV7-9 and TRBJ1-6; D gene unclear. The CDR3 runs to 15 residues. V was shortened by 3 bases and J by 3 bases, with 9 bases between the two germline ends. CDR1 and CDR2 from the germline V gene are SEHNR and FQNEAQ (reference sequence). The CDR3 here is CASSLSGDYNSPLHF. CDR3 DNA: TGTGCCAGCAGCTTGTCAGGCGACTATAATTCACCCCTCCACTTT.

The V call is TRBV10-3, the J call TRBJ1-1, with D perhaps matching TRBD1 (6 bases). Per germline, CDR1 ENHRY and CDR2 SYGVKD. The CDR3 covers 16 residues. V lost 0 bases and J lost 0, with 11 bases in between. CDR3 nucleotides: TGTGCCATCAGTGAGTCAAGGACAGTAATGAACACTGAAGCTTTCTTT. It translates to CAISESRTVMNTEAFF.

This clone was counted a few times. In nucleotides, the CDR3 is TGTGCCAGCAAACCGGGACTGAACTACAATGAGCAGTTCTTC. Encoded protein: CASKPGLNYNEQFF. The chain has TRBV28 and TRBJ2-1; D is possibly TRBD2 (6 bases). The V and J ends lost 7 bases and 3 bases respectively, with 13 bases between them. Per germline, CDR1 MDHEN and CDR2 SYDVKM. The CDR3 contains 14 residues.

V gene TRBV9 combines with J gene TRBJ2-7; 9 bases match TRBD1. The CDR3 loop spans 15 amino acids. The germline gives CDR1 SGDLS, CDR2 YYNGEE. The V segment lost 0 bases and the J segment 2 bases; nucleotides outside the gene matches: 3. The CDR3 bases are TGTGCCAGCAGCGTAGGTTGGACAGGGGCCTACGAGCAGTACTTC. Translation: CASSVGWTGAYEQYF.

The V and J genes are TRBV7-7 and TRBJ2-5; D is perhaps TRBD1 (5 bases). Germline V gene data show CDR1 as SSHAT and CDR2 as FNYEAQ (reference sequence). The length of the CDR3 is 16 residues. The V gene lost 1 base and the J gene lost 9 bases, with 21 bases spanning the gap. The CDR3 spells CASSLDRIGAAGAQYF. DNA of the CDR3: TGTGCCAGCAGCTTAGACCGTATAGGGGCAGCTGGAGCCCAGTACTTC. The entire variable domain, with the rest obtained from reference TRBV7-7 and TRBJ2-5, is as follows: GAGVSQSPRYKVTKRGQDVTLRCDPISSHATLYWYQQALGQGPEFLTYFNYEAQPDKSGLPSDRFSAERPEGSISTLTIQRTEQRDSAMYRCASSLDRIGAAGAQYFGPGTRLLVL.

This chain links TRBV6-1 with TRBJ2-7, with D maybe TRBD2 (6 bases). The CDR3 contains 15 residues. Germline V CDR1 and CDR2: MNHNS, SASEGT. V dropped 0 bases and J dropped 2 bases, with 11 bases sitting between them. The CDR3 sequence is CASSEALAGPYEQYF. CDR3 in DNA: TGTGCCAGCAGTGAAGCCTTGGCGGGGCCCTACGAGCAGTACTTC.

This chain uses TRBV10-3 with TRBJ1-1; 10 bases are a match to TRBD1. Looked up from germline, CDR1 is ENHRY and CDR2 is SYGVKD. The CDR3 extends over 16 amino acids. The ends lost 4 bases at V and 0 bases at J; junction bases unmatched: 5. CDR3 sequence reads: CAISGPDRGLNTEAFF. DNA for the CDR3: TGTGCCATCAGTGGTCCTGACAGGGGGCTGAACACTGAAGCTTTCTTT.

This clone turned up a few times. The chain employs TRBV27 and TRBJ1-6; the match to TRBD1 covers 8 bases. Trimming cost V 7 bases and J 0 bases; bases outside gene matches: 8. Germline V CDR1 and CDR2: MNHEY, SMNVEV (reference sequence). The CDR3 loop spans 17 amino acids. The CDR3 protein is CASTRQGKSSYNSPLHF. In DNA form, the CDR3 reads TGTGCCAGCACTCGACAGGGGAAAAGCTCCTATAATTCACCCCTCCACTTT.

The chain couples TRBV3-1 (or the pseudogene TRBV3-2) to TRBJ1-3; tentatively, D is TRBD1 (5 bases). Per the germline V gene, CDR1 is LGHDT and CDR2 is YNNKEL (reference sequence). The ends were cut back, 5 bases at V and 0 bases at J, with 17 bases in the middle. The CDR3 has 17 residues. The CDR3 spells CASSTWGLLSSGNTIYF. CDR3 DNA sequence: TGTGCCAGCAGCACCTGGGGACTTCTGAGCTCTGGAAACACCATATATTTT.

V and J are TRBV3-1 (or the pseudogene TRBV3-2) and TRBJ1-2; 9 bases fit TRBD1. This CDR3 has 16 residues. The V and J ends lost 1 base and 5 bases, in that order; junction bases with no gene match: 8. The V gene's germline CDR1 is LGHDT and CDR2 YNNKEL (reference sequence). The CDR3 here is CASSQGGDRATYGYTF. CDR3 DNA sequence: TGTGCCAGCAGCCAAGGGGGGGACAGGGCGACGTATGGCTACACCTTC.

This clone has a single count. The V call is TRBV4-2, the J call TRBJ2-1, with TRBD1 identical over 7 bases. This CDR3 has 14 residues. The V segment lost 5 bases and the J segment 5 bases; nucleotides outside the gene matches: 6. The germline V gene encodes CDR1 LGHNA and CDR2 YNFKEQ. The CDR3 protein is CASSVRDRNNEQFF. CDR3 coding DNA: TGTGCCAGCAGCGTCCGGGACAGAAACAATGAGCAGTTCTTC.

This chain connects TRBV28 to TRBJ1-4; possible D gene TRBD1, 6 bases. CDR3 length: 14 amino acids. The germline CDR1 and CDR2 sequences are MDHEN and SYDVKM. Trimming stripped 2 bases from V and 5 bases from J, with 9 bases between. CDR3 nucleotides: TGTGCCAGCAGTTTAGCAGGGGAAAATGAAAAACTGTTTTTT. Its translation is CASSLAGENEKLFF.

The chain combines TRBV27 with TRBJ2-7; D ambiguous. Trimming took off 0 bases at V and 3 bases at J, with 3 bases between the two ends. Germline V lookup: CDR1 MNHEY, CDR2 SMNVEV (reference sequence). The CDR3 loop spans 12 amino acids. The CDR3 reads CASSLSLYEQYF. CDR3 DNA: TGTGCCAGCAGTTTATCCCTCTACGAGCAGTACTTC.

The chain uses TRBV6-5 and TRBJ1-2; 12 bases fit TRBD1. The CDR3 is 15 residues long. CDR1 MNHEY and CDR2 SVGAGI come from the germline V gene. V dropped 4 bases and J dropped 7; count of bases not matched to a gene: 7. The CDR3 protein is CASSSLGQGAGGYTF. The CDR3 DNA is TGTGCCAGCAGTTCCTTGGGACAGGGGGCGGGTGGCTACACCTTC.

This sequence joins TRBV18 and TRBJ2-7; 7 positions match TRBD2. The CDR3 sequence is 14 residues long. The germline gives CDR1 KGHSH, CDR2 LQKENI. V shed 3 bases and J 0 bases; nucleotides not matched to a gene: 2. This CDR3 reads CASSPGTNSYEQYF. CDR3 DNA sequence: TGTGCCAGCTCACCGGGGACTAACTCCTACGAGCAGTACTTC.

The V and J genes are TRBV7-9 and TRBJ1-2, with D possibly matching TRBD1 (5 bases). The germline V gene encodes CDR1 SEHNR and CDR2 FQNEAQ (reference sequence). V was pared by 5 bases and J by 2 bases, with 12 bases between. This CDR3 spans 14 amino acids. CDR3 in DNA: TGTGCCAGCAGCACGGCGCACAGGAACTATGGCTACACCTTC. This encodes CASSTAHRNYGYTF. The whole variable domain, filled in from reference TRBV7-9 and TRBJ1-2, reads DTGVSQNPRHKITKRGQNVTFRCDPISEHNRLYWYRQTLGQGPEFLTYFQNEAQLEKSRLLSDRFSAERPKGSFSTLEIQRTEQGDSAMYLCASSTAHRNYGYTFGSGTRLTVV.

The J gene is TRBJ2-5, the V gene TRBV25-1, with D perhaps matching TRBD2 (6 bases). CDR3 length: 14 amino acids. V lost 4 bases and J 7 bases, leaving 16 bases between the germline ends. Germline-derived CDR1 and CDR2 are MGHDK and SYGVNS. The CDR3 region is CASSVTGGKRTQYF. The DNA of the CDR3 is TGTGCCAGCAGTGTAACCGGGGGAAAGCGGACCCAGTACTTC.

The V call is TRBV3-1 (or the pseudogene TRBV3-2), the J call TRBJ1-4; 9 bases are a match to TRBD1. The CDR3 consists of 14 residues. J lost 4 bases, V lost 6 bases, and 3 bases had no gene match. The germline V gene encodes CDR1 LGHDT and CDR2 YNNKEL (reference sequence). CDR3 sequence (DNA): TGTGCCAGCAGAGGGACAGGGTTTAATGAAAAACTGTTTTTT. It specifies CASRGTGFNEKLFF.